These 13 T cell receptor beta chains originate from one sample sequenced in a study of T cells in women clearing cervical HPV infection. The data were produced by immunoSEQ multiplex PCR, yet TCRdb's version contains in-frame clones alone and is incomplete. This table lists fewer than 25,000 clones. Sequencing was carried out using blood buffy coat. The receptors come from a woman aged 18 to 75 with a cervical HPV16 infection that either progressed to CIN3+ or cleared (not recorded which).

A word on this clone: The read ends 3 residues early relative to the CDR3; the germline J gene fills the gap. The rearrangement joins TRBV2 to TRBJ2-2; D might be TRBD1 (6 bases). The CDR3 is 17 residues long. With 5 bases removed from V and 6 bases from J, the gap between germline ends came to 22 bases. Germline V gene sequence: CDR1 SNHLY, CDR2 FYNNEI. The CDR3 bases that were read are TGTGCCAGCAGTCTTACAGGGTCCCCAGCTAACGCCGGGGAG. Protein product: CASSLTGSPANAGE. The entire CDR3 protein is CASSLTGSPANAGELFF. The full variable domain, rest sourced from reference TRBV2 and TRBJ2-2, is EPEVTQTPSHQVTQMGQEVILRCVPISNHLYFYWYRQILGQKVEFLVSFYNNEISEKSEIFDDQFSVERPDGSNFTLKIRSTKLEDSAMYFCASSLTGSPANAGELFFGEGSRLTVL.

For this clone: The CDR3 end falls 3 residues outside the read, so it is completed with the germline J gene. The chain uses TRBV27 and TRBJ2-7; D is uncertain. Germline V gives CDR1 MNHEY, CDR2 SMNVEV (reference sequence). Trimming shortened V by 8 bases and J by 3 bases, and 8 bases separated the two germline ends. The CDR3 loop spans 11 amino acids. CDR3 sequence reads: CASPSSYEQYF. CDR3 DNA, as far as it was read: TGTGCCAGCCCTTCTAGCTACGAG.

A remark on this clone: The read terminates 3 residues before the CDR3 end, so the remaining end is supplied by the germline J gene. The genes are TRBV19 and TRBJ1-6; 10 nucleotides match TRBD1. V dropped 4 bases and J dropped 5; count of bases not matched to a gene: 5. The CDR3 spans 16 residues. From germline, CDR1 is LNHDA and CDR2 SQIVND (reference sequence). CDR3 bases read: TGTGCCAGTAGTACCCGGACAGGGGGACATAATTCACCC. Translating gives CASSTRTGGHNSP. The full CDR3 is CASSTRTGGHNSPLHF.

Regarding this clone: The read gets to within 3 residues of the CDR3 end, and the germline J gene fills in the rest. The chain joins TRBV18 to TRBJ2-2; D remains ambiguous. The germline V and J ends were trimmed by 3 bases and 2 bases, with 7 bases remaining between them. This CDR3 has 14 residues. Germline V gene lookup returns CDR1 KGHSH and CDR2 LQKENI. The DNA read from the CDR3 is TGTGCCAGCTCACCCCTAGACAACACCGGGGAG. Translating it yields CASSPLDNTGE. The CDR3 as a whole reads CASSPLDNTGELFF. Full variable domain (outside the CDR3, taken from reference TRBV18 and TRBJ2-2): NAGVMQNPRHLVRRRGQEARLRCSPMKGHSHVYWYRQLPEEGLKFMVYLQKENIIDESGMPKERFSAEFPKEGPSILRIQQVVRGDSAAYFCASSPLDNTGELFFGEGSRLTVL.

Comments on this clone: The sequenced fragment ends 3 residues before the CDR3 boundary, so the rest is inferred from the germline J gene. This rearrangement joins TRBV2 to TRBJ2-2; D gene uncertain. Trimming took off 7 bases at V and 0 bases at J, with 12 bases between the two ends. The V gene's germline CDR1 is SNHLY and CDR2 FYNNEI. This CDR3 has 15 amino acids. The sequenced CDR3 bases are TGTGCCAGCACGACAACGATTTCGAACACCGGGGAG. This gives the protein CASTTTISNTGE. The entire CDR3 is CASTTTISNTGELFF. Supplemented by reference TRBV2 and TRBJ2-2, the full variable domain reads EPEVTQTPSHQVTQMGQEVILRCVPISNHLYFYWYRQILGQKVEFLVSFYNNEISEKSEIFDDQFSVERPDGSNFTLKIRSTKLEDSAMYFCASTTTISNTGELFFGEGSRLTVL.

About this clone: Read sequence stops 3 residues before the CDR3 end, and the germline J gene provides the missing end. The rearrangement uses TRBV11-2 and TRBJ2-2, with 7 bases lining up with TRBD1. There are 15 residues in the CDR3. Germline V gene data show CDR1 as SGHAT and CDR2 as FQNNGV. The chain's CDR3 is CASSSGQTGANVLFF. The DNA read from the CDR3 is TGTGCCAGCAGCTCGGGACAGACCGGGGCCAACGTG.

Here the CDR3 reads CASSLSLDTKAEAFF. The CDR3 DNA, read in part, is TGTGCCAGCAGTTTATCTCTCGACACCAAGGCCGAA. The chain combines TRBV12-3 or TRBV12-4 with TRBJ1-1; D is undetermined. The read terminates 3 residues before the CDR3 end, so the remaining end is supplied by the germline J gene. The CDR3 sequence is 15 residues long.

In regard to this clone: From the germline J gene comes the end of the CDR3, since the read stops 3 residues before it. The chain joins TRBV14 to TRBJ1-1, with TRBD1 matching over 7 bases. After removal of 2 bases from V and 0 bases from J, the junction contained 6 bases not matched to a gene. Per germline, CDR1 SGHDN and CDR2 FVKESK. The CDR3 length is 16 residues. The CDR3 spells CASSQTRGQLNTEAFF. The DNA read from the CDR3 is TGTGCCAGCAGCCAAACACGGGGACAGCTGAACACTGAA.

On this clone itself: Read sequence stops 3 residues before the CDR3 end, and the germline J gene provides the missing end. The V gene is TRBV7-8, the J gene TRBJ2-2, with 7 bases matching TRBD1. Germline loops: CDR1 SGHVS, CDR2 FQNEAQ. This CDR3 contains 14 residues. CDR3 residues: CASTSTGERSPLFF. CDR3 DNA (partial): TGTGCCAGCACCTCAACAGGGGAAAGATCACCG.

Comment on this clone: The missing CDR3 end, 3 residues past where the read stops, is filled in from the germline J gene. The chain couples TRBV2 to TRBJ2-7; 8 bases fit TRBD1. The ends lost 7 bases at V and 2 bases at J; junction bases unmatched: 13. Germline V CDR1 and CDR2: SNHLY, FYNNEI. The CDR3 has 16 amino acids. CDR3 DNA (partial): TGTGCCAGCACGGGCAGGACAGGGCCACGAACCTACGAG. Translating gives CASTGRTGPRTYE. The CDR3, in full, reads CASTGRTGPRTYEQYF.

With regard to this clone: Sequencing ends 3 residues short of the CDR3 end; the germline J gene provides the rest. This chain joins TRBV7-9 and TRBJ2-3, with 12 positions matching TRBD1. This CDR3 contains 15 residues. Germline V lookup: CDR1 SEHNR, CDR2 FQNEAQ (reference sequence). The part of the CDR3 DNA that was read is TGTGCCAGCAGCACCGGGACAGGGGGCAATCAGCCG. Translating it yields CASSTGTGGNQP. Given in full, the CDR3 is CASSTGTGGNQPQYF.

In the case of this clone: The read falls 3 residues short of the CDR3 end, and the missing part is taken from the germline J gene. The chain recombines TRBV29-1 with TRBJ1-1; TRBD1 is a possible D gene (5 bases). Germline CDR1 is SQVTM and CDR2 is ANQGSEA. CDR3 length: 10 amino acids. Trimming pared 5 bases from V and 7 bases from J, leaving 8 bases between. This chain's CDR3 is CSVSGIEAFF. The part of the CDR3 DNA that was read is TGCAGCGTTTCAGGGATTGAA.

Points on this clone: The junction departs from germline at one end; a sequencing error may be responsible. The CDR3 end lies 3 residues beyond the end of the read and is filled in from the germline J gene. The chain has TRBV6-4 and TRBJ2-6, with 7 nucleotides matching TRBD2. This CDR3 comprises 17 residues. Germline-derived CDR1 and CDR2 are MRHNA and SNTAGT. The CDR3 loop is CASSDSYAGDGASVLTF. CDR3 DNA (partial): TGTGCCAGCAGTGACTCTTACGCGGGGGATGGGGCCAGCGTC.